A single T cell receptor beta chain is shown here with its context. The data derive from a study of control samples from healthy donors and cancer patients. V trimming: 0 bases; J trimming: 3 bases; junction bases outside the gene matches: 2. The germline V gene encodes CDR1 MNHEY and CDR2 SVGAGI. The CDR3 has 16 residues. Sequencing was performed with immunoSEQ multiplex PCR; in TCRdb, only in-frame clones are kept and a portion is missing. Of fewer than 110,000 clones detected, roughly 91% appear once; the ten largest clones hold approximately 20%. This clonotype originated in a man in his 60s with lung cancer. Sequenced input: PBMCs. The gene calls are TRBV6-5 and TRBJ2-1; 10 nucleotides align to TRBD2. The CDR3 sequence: CASSYSSGGNYNEQFF. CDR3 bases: TGTGCCAGCAGTTACTCTAGCGGGGGGAACTACAATGAGCAGTTCTTC.